Below, 5 T cell receptor beta chains from the same sample are listed, as sequenced in a study of T-cell reconstitution after alpha-beta-depleted transplantation in children. A library of TCRbeta sequences, prepared with unique molecular identifiers, was generated. TCRdb reprocessed the PCR reads via MiXCR and lists one record per CDR3 protein. The sample has 440,000 or so distinct CDR3 sequences; roughly 43% are singletons. Sequenced material: PBMCs, taken before TCRalphabeta/CD19-depleted stem cell transplant. These receptors all come from a girl aged 2 to 9 with aplastic anemia, due to receive a stem cell transplant.

The V and J genes are TRBV4-1 and TRBJ1-2, with D perhaps matching TRBD1 (6 bases). The V and J ends lost 0 bases and 1 base respectively, with 12 bases between them. The CDR3 sequence is 16 residues long. CDR1 and CDR2 from the germline V gene are MGHRA and YSYEKL. The DNA for the CDR3 is TGCGCCAGCAGCCAAGATAGGGGGGGAGGTAACTATGGCTACACCTTC. This gives the protein CASSQDRGGGNYGYTF.

The V call is TRBV6-1, the J call TRBJ2-5, with 7 bases matching TRBD2. CDR1 is MNHNS and CDR2 is SASEGT in the germline V gene. With V trimmed by 7 bases and J by 2 bases, 7 bases remained unmatched. This CDR3 is 14 amino acids long. For the CDR3, the DNA is TGTGCCAGCACCGCGGGGGACCGTCAAGAGACCCAGTACTTC. Its translation: CASTAGDRQETQYF.

This chain uses TRBV6-2 or TRBV6-3 with TRBJ1-5; D ambiguous. CDR3 length: 16 residues. Germline V lookup: CDR1 MNHEY, CDR2 SVGEGT. Trimming stripped 7 bases from V and 5 bases from J, with 21 bases between. CDR3 DNA: TGTGCCAGCACCAATTTCCGTGGACTCGGCGATCAGCCCCAGCATTTT. Amino acids: CASTNFRGLGDQPQHF.

At least ten counts were recorded for this clonotype. V gene TRBV4-1 combines with J gene TRBJ2-5; perhaps D is TRBD1 or TRBD2 (5 bases each). The length of the CDR3 is 15 residues. V gave up 1 base and J gave up 5 bases, with 14 bases separating them. Germline V lookup: CDR1 MGHRA, CDR2 YSYEKL. For the CDR3, the DNA is TGCGCCAGCAGCCAAGCCTGGGGGTTAGGGGAGACCCAGTACTTC. Translating gives CASSQAWGLGETQYF.

The chain employs TRBV9 and TRBJ2-1; 8 bases are shared with TRBD2. This CDR3 is built from 16 residues. The ends lost 0 bases at V and 9 bases at J; junction bases unmatched: 11. CDR1 is SGDLS, CDR2 YYNGEE, per germline. The CDR3 protein is CASSVGEEREICEQFF. CDR3 in DNA: TGTGCCAGCAGCGTAGGTGAGGAGCGGGAGATTTGTGAGCAGTTCTTC.